Below are 2 T cell receptor beta chains sequenced from a single sample in a study of CD8 T cells in Susac syndrome. An amount of RNA that ranged from roughly 0.5 to 1 ug was reverse transcribed with random hexamers. TCRdb used MiXCR to reprocess the immunoSEQ multiplex PCR reads, holding one entry per CDR3 protein. The data contain 100,000 or so distinct CDR3 sequences, around 90% of them singletons. The source material was CD4+ T cells from PBMCs. Receptors were obtained from a human donor in good health.

The gene calls are TRBV6-4 and TRBJ2-3; 8 bases map to TRBD1. CDR1 is MRHNA, CDR2 SNTAGT, per germline. The junction had 7 bases not matched to a gene; V was cut back by 4 bases and J by 1 base. This CDR3 has 16 residues. CDR3 coding DNA: TGTGCCAGCAGTGTCGGGGAGACAGGGGGCACAGATACGCAGTATTTT. Translating it yields CASSVGETGGTDTQYF.

The rearrangement links TRBV3-1 to TRBJ1-1; 12 nucleotides match TRBD1. The germline CDR1 and CDR2 sequences are LGHDT and YNNKEL (reference sequence). The length of the CDR3 is 15 residues. J lost 3 bases, V lost 6 bases, and 5 bases had no gene match. The CDR3 DNA follows: TGTGCCAGCAGAGGGACAGGGGGCGCCCACACTGAAGCTTTCTTT. Its translation is CASRGTGGAHTEAFF.